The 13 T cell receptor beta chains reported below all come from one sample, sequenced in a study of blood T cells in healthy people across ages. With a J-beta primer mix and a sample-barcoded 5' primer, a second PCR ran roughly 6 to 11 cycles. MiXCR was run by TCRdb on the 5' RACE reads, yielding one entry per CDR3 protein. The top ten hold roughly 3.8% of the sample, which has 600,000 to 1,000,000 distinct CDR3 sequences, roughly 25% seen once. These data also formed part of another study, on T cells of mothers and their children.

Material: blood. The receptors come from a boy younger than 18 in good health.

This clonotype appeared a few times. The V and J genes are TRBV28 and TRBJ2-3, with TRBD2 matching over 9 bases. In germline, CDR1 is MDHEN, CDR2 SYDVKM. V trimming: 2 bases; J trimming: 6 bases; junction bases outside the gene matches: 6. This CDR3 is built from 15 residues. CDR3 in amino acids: CASSLRREGRDTQYF. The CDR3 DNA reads TGTGCCAGCAGTTTACGGCGGGAGGGCCGCGATACGCAGTATTTT.

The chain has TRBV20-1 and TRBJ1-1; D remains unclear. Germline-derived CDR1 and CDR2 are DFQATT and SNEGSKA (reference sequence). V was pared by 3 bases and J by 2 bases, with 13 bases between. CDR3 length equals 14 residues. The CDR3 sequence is CSASKQTKNTEAFF. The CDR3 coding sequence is TGCAGTGCTAGTAAACAGACCAAAAACACTGAAGCTTTCTTT.

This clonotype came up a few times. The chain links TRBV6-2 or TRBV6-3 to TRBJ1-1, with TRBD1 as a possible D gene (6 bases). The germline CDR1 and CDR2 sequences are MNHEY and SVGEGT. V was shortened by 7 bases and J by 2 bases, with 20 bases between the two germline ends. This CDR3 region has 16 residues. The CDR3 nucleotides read TGTGCCAGCACCCGATTCAAGACAGGACCTAACACTGAAGCTTTCTTT. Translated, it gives CASTRFKTGPNTEAFF.

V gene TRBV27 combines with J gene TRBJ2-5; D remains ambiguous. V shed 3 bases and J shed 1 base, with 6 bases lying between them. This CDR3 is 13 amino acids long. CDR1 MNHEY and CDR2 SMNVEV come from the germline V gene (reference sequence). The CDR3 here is CASSLLRQETQYF. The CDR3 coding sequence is TGTGCCAGCAGTTTGTTACGCCAAGAGACCCAGTACTTC.

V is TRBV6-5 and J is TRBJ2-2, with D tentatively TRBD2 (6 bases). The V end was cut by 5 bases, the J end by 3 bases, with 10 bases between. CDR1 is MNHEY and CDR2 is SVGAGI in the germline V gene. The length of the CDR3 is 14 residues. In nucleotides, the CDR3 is TGTGCCAGCAGTAAGCGGGCCTACACCGGGGAGCTGTTTTTT. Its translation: CASSKRAYTGELFF.

CDR3 in DNA: TGTGCCAGCAGCTTATCAGGGAATGAAAAACTGTTTTTT. This sequence encodes CASSLSGNEKLFF. The chain carries TRBV7-9 and TRBJ1-4, with D possibly TRBD1 on 5 matching bases. Trimming shortened V by 2 bases and J by 5 bases, and 6 bases separated the two germline ends. This CDR3 is 13 amino acids long. The germline gives CDR1 SEHNR, CDR2 FQNEAQ (reference sequence).

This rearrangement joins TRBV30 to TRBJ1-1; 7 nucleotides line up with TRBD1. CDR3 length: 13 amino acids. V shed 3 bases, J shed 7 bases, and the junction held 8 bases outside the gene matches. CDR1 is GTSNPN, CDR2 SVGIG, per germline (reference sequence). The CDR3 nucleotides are TGTGCCTGGAGCGAAAGACAGGGCGGTGAAGCTTTCTTT. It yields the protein CAWSERQGGEAFF.

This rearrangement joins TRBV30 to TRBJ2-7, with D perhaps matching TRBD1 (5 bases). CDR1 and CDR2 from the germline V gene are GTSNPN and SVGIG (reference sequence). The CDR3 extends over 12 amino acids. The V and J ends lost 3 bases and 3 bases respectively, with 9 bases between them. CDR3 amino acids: CAWRGRVYEQYF. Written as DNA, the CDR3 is TGTGCCTGGAGAGGCAGGGTCTACGAGCAGTACTTC.

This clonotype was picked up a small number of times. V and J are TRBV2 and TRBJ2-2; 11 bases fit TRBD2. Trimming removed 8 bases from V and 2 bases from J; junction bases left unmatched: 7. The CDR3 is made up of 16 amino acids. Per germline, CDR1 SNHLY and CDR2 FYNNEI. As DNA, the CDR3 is TGTGCCAGCTCCGTAGCGGGAGGGCCTAACACCGGGGAGCTGTTTTTT. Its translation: CASSVAGGPNTGELFF.

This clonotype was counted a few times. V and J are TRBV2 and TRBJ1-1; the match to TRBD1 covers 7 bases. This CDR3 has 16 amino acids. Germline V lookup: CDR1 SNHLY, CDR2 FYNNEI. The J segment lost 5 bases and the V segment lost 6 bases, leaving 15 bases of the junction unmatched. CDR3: CASRIRDSGLRTEAFF. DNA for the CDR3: TGTGCCAGCAGGATACGGGACAGTGGATTGAGGACTGAAGCTTTCTTT.

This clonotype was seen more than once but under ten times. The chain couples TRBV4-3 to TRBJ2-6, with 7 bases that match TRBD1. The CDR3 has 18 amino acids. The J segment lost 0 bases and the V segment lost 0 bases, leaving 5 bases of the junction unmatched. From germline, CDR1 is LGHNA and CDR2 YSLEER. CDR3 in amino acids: CASSQDHNRGSGANVLTF. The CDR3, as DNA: TGCGCCAGCAGCCAAGATCATAACAGGGGCTCTGGGGCCAACGTCCTGACTTTC.

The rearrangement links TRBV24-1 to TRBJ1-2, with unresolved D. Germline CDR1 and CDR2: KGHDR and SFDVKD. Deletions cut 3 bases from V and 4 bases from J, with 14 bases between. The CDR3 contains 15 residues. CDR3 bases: TGTGCCACCAGTGATCCTTCGACTGCATTCTATGGCTACACCTTC. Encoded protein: CATSDPSTAFYGYTF.

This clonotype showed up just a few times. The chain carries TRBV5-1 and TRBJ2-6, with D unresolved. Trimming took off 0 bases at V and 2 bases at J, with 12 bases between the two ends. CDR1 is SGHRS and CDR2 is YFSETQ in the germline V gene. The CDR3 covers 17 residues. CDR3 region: CASSLVGALTGANVLTF. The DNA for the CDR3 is TGCGCCAGCAGCTTGGTCGGCGCGCTCACTGGGGCCAACGTCCTGACTTTC.